This T cell receptor (beta chain) was found in a study of blood T cell repertoires in COVID-19. Across the whole study: Collection of acute and convalescent COVID-19 samples took place in the United States, Italy and Spain. T cells, B-cell-depleted T cells, or PBMCs provided the cDNA or gDNA that served as material.

Per the original data handling: Using reference gene primer amplification, nucleated cell counts were estimated. Clones were read by immunoSEQ multiplex PCR, and TCRdb kept only the in-frame ones, dropping some. D and trimming come from the DNA, and the V and J calls and clone size come from that table. The sample includes some 60,000 clones, more than 75% of them seen just once. The CDR3 is 16 residues long. Germline assignment: CDR1 SGHRS and CDR2 YFSETQ. J lost 0 bases, V lost 7 bases, and 9 bases had no gene match. V usage is TRBV5-1 and J usage is TRBJ2-2, with 7 bases that match TRBD1. Sequencing was performed on peripheral blood. The TCR was taken from a man between 65 and 79 years old with acute or convalescent COVID-19. CDR3 sequence: CASHEGATSNTGELFF. DNA of the CDR3: TGCGCCAGCCACGAGGGGGCGACCTCGAACACCGGGGAGCTGTTTTTT.